This TCR beta chain was sequenced during a study of T cell responses to AZD1222 COVID-19 vaccine. Sequenced by immunoSEQ multiplex PCR; TCRdb stores in-frame clones only, minus some. Of about 180,000 clones listed, roughly 94% are singletons. A note on this clone: The target antigen is unknown.

General study findings and limits: Spike-specific TCRs gained breadth and depth after people received two AZD1222 doses. At baseline, seropositivity was found in only 6 or 7 AZD1222 recipients. Donors were mostly white British, more females; clonal diversity possibly underestimated.

The CDR3 length is 12 residues. The germline gives CDR1 GTSNPN, CDR2 SVGIG (reference sequence). V lost 5 bases and J 0 bases, leaving 5 bases between the germline ends. The chain combines TRBV30 with TRBJ1-3; D is unresolved. The source of this sequence is an adult who received the AZD1222 COVID-19 vaccine. Sequences were derived from peripheral blood, sampled 28 days after the second AZD1222 dose. The CDR3 protein is CAWAGSGNTIYF. CDR3 nucleotide sequence: TGTGCCTGGGCAGGCTCTGGAAACACCATATATTTT.